This T cell receptor (beta chain) was sequenced for a study of T cell clusters in autoimmune cytopenias. Whole-study findings and limits: Exclusive TRB clusters were approximately 3.2-fold more numerous in healthy donors than in active autoimmune hepatitis. TRB repertoire shifts in secondary cytopenia and chronic lymphocytic leukemia mostly reflected lymphoma, not autoimmunity. Physiological T cell clusters of healthy donors were apparently absent in primary autoimmune cytopenia patients.

One tube held mixed TRB-A and TRB-B primer pools for touch-down PCR. Following a re-call of the multiplex PCR reads, TCRdb has one entry per CDR3 protein and lacks DNA. In all, the sample yields over 7,000 distinct CDR3 sequences. TRB amplification used approximately 250 ng of peripheral blood genomic DNA. Germline V gene data show CDR1 as SGHDT and CDR2 as YYEEEE. The CDR3 extends over 13 amino acids. According to its frequency, this clonotype is medium-sized. Its antigen remains unidentified. This rearrangement joins TRBV5-6 to TRBJ2-1. Material: peripheral blood. This TCR was recovered from a human donor with an autoimmune cytopenia or autoimmune hepatitis (not recorded which). The CDR3 protein is CASSSDSFNEQFF.